The 20 T cell receptor beta chains in this list originate from one sample, sequenced in a study of T cell responses to AZD1222 COVID-19 vaccine. Clones were read by immunoSEQ multiplex PCR, and TCRdb kept only the in-frame ones, dropping some. The sample records 95,000 to 150,000 clones, over 70% being singletons. The input for sequencing was peripheral blood, taken on day 0 of AZD1222 vaccination. Receptors originate from an adult in good health.

The CDR3 region is CASSLVRGRGYGYTF. In nucleotides, the CDR3 is TGTGCCAGCAGCTTAGTGCGGGGGCGCGGCTATGGCTACACCTTC. The chain combines TRBV7-2 with TRBJ1-2; weak D call: TRBD1 (6 bases). This CDR3 spans 15 amino acids. Germline V lookup: CDR1 SGHTA, CDR2 FQGNSA. The V and J ends lost 1 base and 4 bases respectively, with 13 bases between them.

The chain is built from TRBV3-1 (or the pseudogene TRBV3-2) and TRBJ2-7; 10 nucleotides align to TRBD2. CDR1 and CDR2 from the germline V gene are LGHDT and YNNKEL (reference sequence). The CDR3 runs to 15 residues. V lost 1 base, J lost 9 bases, and 9 bases stayed unmatched. The CDR3 region has the DNA TGTGCCAGCAGCCAAGCAGGGACTAGCGTAGCGGGGCAGTACTTC. Amino acids: CASSQAGTSVAGQYF.

The gene calls are TRBV25-1 and TRBJ1-2, with no clear D. The germline V gene has CDR1 MGHDK and CDR2 SYGVNS. Trimming stripped 1 base from V and 5 bases from J, with 8 bases between. The CDR3 is 13 residues long. Written as DNA, the CDR3 is TGTGCCAGCAGTGAATCAGGACCTTATGGCTACACCTTC. Amino acids: CASSESGPYGYTF.

The chain is built from TRBV6-5 and TRBJ2-7, with D possibly called TRBD1 or TRBD2 (5 bases each). V was trimmed by 0 bases and J by 3 bases, leaving 15 bases between them. This CDR3 is built from 16 residues. The germline V gene encodes CDR1 MNHEY and CDR2 SVGAGI. This CDR3 is CASSYSFSTGGYEQYF. CDR3 bases: TGTGCCAGCAGTTACTCGTTCTCCACTGGGGGCTACGAGCAGTACTTC.

The chain couples TRBV9 to TRBJ1-1; no clear D gene. Germline assignment: CDR1 SGDLS and CDR2 YYNGEE. The CDR3 length is 15 residues. V was shortened by 0 bases and J by 1 base, with 10 bases between the two germline ends. CDR3 sequence (DNA): TGTGCCAGCAGCGTAGCTTCAGGAGGGAACACTGAAGCTTTCTTT. Translation: CASSVASGGNTEAFF.

The J gene is TRBJ2-7, the V gene TRBV11-2; the match to TRBD1 covers 10 bases. The germline V gene has CDR1 SGHAT and CDR2 FQNNGV. This CDR3 region has 14 residues. With V trimmed by 5 bases and J by 4 bases, 5 bases remained unmatched. The DNA for the CDR3 is TGTGCCAGCAGCATCCGGGACAGGGGTTACGAGCAGTACTTC. Residues: CASSIRDRGYEQYF. The full variable domain, in which reference TRBV11-2 and TRBJ2-7 provide the parts outside the CDR3, is EAGVAQSPRYKIIEKRQSVAFWCNPISGHATLYWYQQILGQGPKLLIQFQNNGVVDDSQLPKDRFSAERLKGVDSTLKIQPAKLEDSAVYLCASSIRDRGYEQYFGPGTRLTVT.

The chain couples TRBV5-4 to TRBJ1-3; D uncertain. The CDR3 spans 14 residues. Germline CDR1 SGHNT, CDR2 YYREEE (reference sequence). The V end was cut by 3 bases, the J end by 4 bases, with 11 bases between. The CDR3 DNA sequence: TGTGCCAGCAGCTCCGGGGAGCCCGGAAACACCATATATTTT. Protein sequence: CASSSGEPGNTIYF.

The chain couples TRBV11-3 to TRBJ1-5; D remains unclear. The CDR3 is 13 amino acids. The ends were cut back, 0 bases at V and 5 bases at J, with 5 bases in the middle. Germline V gene lookup returns CDR1 SGHNT and CDR2 YENEEA. The CDR3: CASSLDGYQPQHF. CDR3 bases: TGTGCCAGCAGCTTAGACGGTTATCAGCCCCAGCATTTT.

The rearrangement links TRBV29-1 to TRBJ2-3, with D perhaps matching TRBD1 or TRBD2 (5 bases each). CDR3 length: 17 amino acids. Germline V gives CDR1 SQVTM, CDR2 ANQGSEA. V shed 6 bases and J shed 1 base, with 23 bases lying between them. The CDR3 region is CSVASDDRDGRTDTQYF. Written as DNA, the CDR3 is TGCAGCGTCGCCTCGGACGACCGGGACGGGCGCACAGATACGCAGTATTTT.

The chain joins TRBV18 to TRBJ2-1, with 10 bases that match TRBD2. Per germline, CDR1 KGHSH and CDR2 LQKENI. V lost 0 bases to trimming and J lost 9 bases; unmatched junction nucleotides: 5. The CDR3 loop spans 15 amino acids. This CDR3 reads CASSPPLAGEFEQFF. The CDR3 DNA is TGTGCCAGCTCACCACCGCTAGCGGGAGAATTTGAGCAGTTCTTC.

The chain's CDR3 is CAGGREIYNEQFF. CDR3 DNA: TGTGCCGGCGGGCGGGAGATATACAATGAGCAGTTCTTC. The rearrangement joins TRBV7-9 to TRBJ2-1; TRBD2 matches at 7 bases. Germline V lookup: CDR1 SEHNR, CDR2 FQNEAQ (reference sequence). The trim removed 11 bases at V and 4 bases at J, leaving 8 bases unmatched. The CDR3 has 13 residues. Drawing the rest from reference TRBV7-9 and TRBJ2-1, the complete variable domain is DTGVSQNPRHKITKRGQNVTFRCDPISEHNRLYWYRQTLGQGPEFLTYFQNEAQLEKSRLLSDRFSAERPKGSFSTLEIQRTEQGDSAMYLCAGGREIYNEQFFGPGTRLTVL.

With respect to this clone: One junction end disagrees with the germline gene, perhaps due to a read error. The gene calls are TRBV5-1 and TRBJ2-2, with TRBD1 identical over 7 bases. Per the germline V gene, CDR1 is SGHRS and CDR2 is YFSETQ. The length of the CDR3 is 15 residues. The CDR3 loop reads CASTLGDSYTGELFF. CDR3 DNA: TGCGCCAGCACCTTGGGGGACAGTTACACCGGGGAGCTGTTTTTT.

The chain joins TRBV30 to TRBJ2-5, with 8 bases that match TRBD1. Per germline, CDR1 GTSNPN and CDR2 SVGIG (reference sequence). CDR3 size: 14 residues. The V segment lost 2 bases and the J segment 4 bases; nucleotides outside the gene matches: 6. This chain's CDR3 is CAWSPWTGTETQYF. As DNA, the CDR3 is TGTGCCTGGAGTCCGTGGACAGGGACAGAGACCCAGTACTTC.

The table lists this clone with a count of one. This chain uses TRBV5-1 with TRBJ1-5, with D hard to call. Germline loops: CDR1 SGHRS, CDR2 YFSETQ. The CDR3 spans 13 residues. V dropped 0 bases and J dropped 5 bases, with 6 bases sitting between them. The CDR3 bases are TGCGCCAGCAGCTTGGCTGGGGATCAGCCCCAGCATTTT. This translates into CASSLAGDQPQHF.

This chain links TRBV5-1 with TRBJ1-6; a possible D gene is TRBD1 (6 bases). Per the germline V gene, CDR1 is SGHRS and CDR2 is YFSETQ. Trimming pared 2 bases from V and 0 bases from J, leaving 9 bases between. The CDR3 spans 16 residues. CDR3 loop: CASSFTGSSYNSPLHF. CDR3 sequence (DNA): TGCGCCAGCAGCTTCACAGGGAGCTCCTATAATTCACCCCTCCACTTT.

This chain connects TRBV30 to TRBJ1-6, with a weak D call TRBD1 (5 bases). CDR1 GTSNPN and CDR2 SVGIG come from the germline V gene (reference sequence). The CDR3 loop spans 13 amino acids. The V end lost 1 base, the J end lost 10 bases, and 11 bases lay between the germline ends. The CDR3 nucleotides read TGTGCCTGGAGTGGGCAGGGCAGGTCACCCCTCCACTTT. Translation: CAWSGQGRSPLHF.

V gene TRBV28 combines with J gene TRBJ1-2; the D gene is possibly TRBD1 (6 bases). Per germline, CDR1 MDHEN and CDR2 SYDVKM. Deletions cut 5 bases from V and 2 bases from J, with 15 bases between. The CDR3 spans 15 residues. CDR3 sequence: CASSGWGQSNYGYTF. The CDR3 DNA reads TGTGCCAGCAGTGGGTGGGGGCAGTCCAACTATGGCTACACCTTC.

The chain joins TRBV4-2 to TRBJ2-2; weak D call: TRBD1 (5 bases). CDR3 size: 15 residues. Trimming took 6 bases from V and 4 from J, leaving 15 bases between them. Germline V gene lookup returns CDR1 LGHNA and CDR2 YNFKEQ. CDR3 protein: CASRLLLGATGELFF. CDR3 coding DNA: TGTGCCAGCAGGCTACTTTTAGGGGCCACCGGGGAGCTGTTTTTT.

V usage is TRBV7-3 and J usage is TRBJ2-7, with D tentatively TRBD1 or TRBD2 (6 bases each). Germline loops: CDR1 SGHTA, CDR2 FQGTGA. The CDR3 is made up of 16 amino acids. Trimming cost V 2 bases and J 5 bases, with 19 bases left between them. Written as DNA, the CDR3 is TGTGCCAGCAGCTTAGTTGGGGGGACATTCCACGACGAGCAGTACTTC. Protein sequence: CASSLVGGTFHDEQYF.

The V and J genes are TRBV6-5 and TRBJ2-3; perhaps TRBD1 as D (6 bases). Germline V gene lookup returns CDR1 MNHEY and CDR2 SVGAGI. The CDR3 length is 14 residues. V lost 7 bases to trimming and J lost 3 bases, with 14 bases between them. This CDR3 reads CASKAGAFTDTQYF. The CDR3 DNA is TGTGCCAGCAAGGCAGGGGCGTTTACAGATACGCAGTATTTT.